This T cell receptor beta chain was identified in a study of blood T cell repertoires in COVID-19. Overall study context: Sites across the United States, Italy and Spain contributed samples from acute and convalescent COVID-19. T cells, B-cell-depleted T cells, or PBMCs provided the cDNA or gDNA that served as material.

Ages ranged from about 18 to 89 years, with residence in under 25 US areas. This clone was detected only a few times. As handled by the study authors: Reference gene primer amplification in the assay estimated nucleated cell counts. The data were produced by immunoSEQ multiplex PCR, yet TCRdb's version contains in-frame clones alone and is incomplete. That table supplies the V and J calls and clone size; D and trimming were determined from the DNA. The data show 270,000 or so clones, with more than 75% seen just once and about 6.9% held by the top ten. The TCR originated in a woman in her forties or fifties who had been exposed to COVID-19. The sample consisted of PBMCs or T cells enriched from blood (not recorded which).

The CDR3, as DNA: TGTGCCAGCGGGGGGACCCCCGCTGAAGCTTTCTTT. Translating it yields CASGGTPAEAFF. This chain links TRBV2 with TRBJ1-1; maybe TRBD1 (5 bases). The V gene's germline CDR1 is SNHLY and CDR2 FYNNEI. The CDR3 spans 12 residues. Deletions cut 8 bases from V and 6 bases from J, with 13 bases between.